The 20 T cell receptor beta chains in this list originate from one sample, sequenced in a study of shared clonotypes between healthy human individuals. Produced via immunoSEQ multiplex PCR; TCRdb's table is partial and in-frame only. The sample includes a few million clones, 85% to 95% of them seen just once. The sample consisted of naive CD4+ T cells from PBMCs. Subset meaning: CD45RA+ positively selected. Source of these receptors: a man aged 18 to 35 in good health. Some clones in this sample may be carry-over from other donors' samples.

V and J are TRBV19 and TRBJ1-5, with D possibly TRBD1 on 6 matching bases. CDR3 size: 19 residues. V was clipped by 0 bases and J by 0 bases, with 18 bases between them. Germline V gives CDR1 LNHDA, CDR2 SQIVND (reference sequence). In nucleotides, the CDR3 is TGTGCCAGTAGTATAGATTTAAAAAGGGGGACCCCTAGCAATCAGCCCCAGCATTTT. Amino acid sequence: CASSIDLKRGTPSNQPQHF.

The rearrangement links TRBV10-2 to TRBJ2-7; D may be TRBD2 (5 bases). V shed 9 bases and J shed 3 bases, with 15 bases lying between them. The CDR3 has 13 amino acids. Germline V gene sequence: CDR1 WSHSY, CDR2 SAAADI. In DNA form, the CDR3 reads TGCGCCAGTCGTGGCGGGTTCGGCTACGAGCAGTACTTC. It translates to CASRGGFGYEQYF.

This chain uses TRBV7-3 with TRBJ1-4, with D possibly being TRBD1 (5 bases). The germline V gene has CDR1 SGHTA and CDR2 FQGTGA. This CDR3 contains 16 residues. Trimming stripped 5 bases from V and 2 bases from J, with 15 bases between. The CDR3 protein is CASSATGTGTNEKLFF. The CDR3 bases are TGTGCCAGCAGCGCAACGGGGACGGGGACTAATGAAAAACTGTTTTTT.

This clone appeared a few times. The rearrangement links TRBV10-3 to TRBJ1-2, with TRBD1 matching over 7 bases. The CDR3 is made up of 14 amino acids. With V trimmed by 5 bases and J by 5 bases, 8 bases remained unmatched. Per the germline V gene, CDR1 is ENHRY and CDR2 is SYGVKD. The CDR3 reads CAISPGQQTYGYTF. The CDR3 bases are TGTGCCATCAGTCCGGGACAGCAAACATATGGCTACACCTTC.

The chain employs TRBV5-8 and TRBJ2-1; D possibly corresponds to TRBD2 (6 bases). The CDR3 sequence is 16 residues long. Germline V gene data show CDR1 as SGHTS and CDR2 as YDEGEE. The ends were cut back, 2 bases at V and 2 bases at J, with 14 bases in the middle. The CDR3 nucleotides are TGTGCCAGCAGCTTAAGACTAGTCAGCCCCTACAATGAGCAGTTCTTC. This encodes CASSLRLVSPYNEQFF.

The chain carries TRBV27 and TRBJ1-2, with 12 nucleotides matching TRBD1. J was trimmed by 6 bases and V by 5 bases; bases with no gene match: 10. There are 16 residues in the CDR3. Germline CDR1 MNHEY, CDR2 SMNVEV (reference sequence). CDR3 sequence: CASSPSRDRGRNGYTF. The CDR3 DNA follows: TGTGCCAGCAGTCCATCCCGGGACAGGGGGCGAAATGGCTACACCTTC.

The gene calls are TRBV5-5 and TRBJ2-2, with D maybe TRBD2 (6 bases). The CDR3 runs 15 residues. Germline lookup yields CDR1 SGHKS and CDR2 YYEKEE (reference sequence). The V gene lost 2 bases and the J gene lost 1 base, with 9 bases spanning the gap. CDR3 protein: CASSFVAVNTGELFF. The CDR3 nucleotides read TGTGCCAGCAGCTTCGTAGCGGTGAACACCGGGGAGCTGTTTTTT.

Regarding this clone: The junction differs from germline at one of its ends, possibly a read error. V and J are TRBV4-1 and TRBJ1-1; D is perhaps TRBD1 (5 bases). The germline gives CDR1 MGHRA, CDR2 YSYEKL. The CDR3 loop spans 13 amino acids. In DNA, the CDR3 is TGCGCCAACAGCCAAGAGGGGCCCACTGAAGCTTTCTTT. The encoded protein is CANSQEGPTEAFF.

This chain joins TRBV6-1 and TRBJ2-3; the D is unclear. Germline V gene data show CDR1 as MNHNS and CDR2 as SASEGT. Deletions cut 2 bases from V and 2 bases from J, with 8 bases between. This CDR3 contains 14 residues. The CDR3 protein is CASSENPNTDTQYF. CDR3 coding DNA: TGTGCCAGCAGTGAAAACCCAAACACAGATACGCAGTATTTT.

This chain uses TRBV7-2 with TRBJ1-2; 8 bases map to TRBD1. V trimming: 5 bases; J trimming: 2 bases; junction bases outside the gene matches: 7. This CDR3 contains 15 residues. The germline V gene has CDR1 SGHTA and CDR2 FQGNSA. The CDR3 region has the DNA TGTGCCAGCAGCCCACGGACAGGGTTAAACTATGGCTACACCTTC. Its translation is CASSPRTGLNYGYTF.

Regarding this clone: This sample includes further DNA sequences coding for the same CDR3. V gene TRBV19 combines with J gene TRBJ2-3; TRBD1 matches 10 bases. Losses at the gene ends were 10 bases for V and 3 bases for J; bases not matched to a gene: 4. The CDR3 has 13 residues. Germline V gives CDR1 LNHDA, CDR2 SQIVND (reference sequence). The CDR3 region has the DNA TGTGCCACCCGGGACAGGGGAACAGATACGCAGTATTTT. It encodes CATRDRGTDTQYF.

This clone was seen only once. This chain joins TRBV4-3 and TRBJ2-3; 10 nucleotides align to TRBD2. The CDR3 totals 19 residues. After removal of 2 bases from V and 6 bases from J, the junction contained 17 bases not matched to a gene. Germline V gene sequence: CDR1 LGHNA, CDR2 YSLEER. The CDR3 here is CASSQTTPGAGGPLDTQYF. In DNA, the CDR3 is TGCGCCAGCAGCCAAACCACTCCGGGAGCGGGAGGGCCGTTGGATACGCAGTATTTT.

The genes are TRBV15 and TRBJ2-7, with TRBD1 identical over 12 bases. Per germline, CDR1 LNHNV and CDR2 YYDKDF (reference sequence). The V gene end was trimmed by 3 bases and the J gene end by 6 bases; junction bases not matched to a gene: 6. This CDR3 has 15 amino acids. The CDR3 nucleotides read TGTGCCACCAGCAGGCAACCGGGACAGGGGGCCGAGCAGTACTTC. Its translation: CATSRQPGQGAEQYF.

The chain combines TRBV5-1 with TRBJ2-7; D ambiguous. The CDR3 has 16 amino acids. The V and J ends lost 0 bases and 3 bases respectively, with 16 bases between them. Germline CDR1 reads SGHRS; CDR2 reads YFSETQ. CDR3 nucleotides: TGCGCCAGCAGCTTGGCGGGCAGTCCGAAGGTCTACGAGCAGTACTTC. Its protein product is CASSLAGSPKVYEQYF.

Notes on this clone: At one boundary the junction diverges from the germline segment, which might be a read error. V and J are TRBV5-4 and TRBJ1-2; D is possibly TRBD1 (5 bases). Germline values: CDR1 SGHNT, CDR2 YYREEE (reference sequence). The length of the CDR3 is 13 residues. CDR3 bases: TGCGCCAGCAGCCAAGTTGCAGGGAATGGCTACACCTTC. Protein: CASSQVAGNGYTF.

V and J are TRBV9 and TRBJ2-7; tentatively, D is TRBD1 (5 bases). Trimming took 0 bases from V and 6 from J, leaving 10 bases between them. CDR1 and CDR2 from the germline V gene are SGDLS and YYNGEE. This CDR3 is built from 13 residues. The chain's CDR3 is CASSVGIGVEQYF. For the CDR3, the DNA is TGTGCCAGCAGCGTAGGAATAGGGGTCGAGCAGTACTTC.

Concerning this clone itself: This may arise from a read error, as a much more abundant clone is one base away. The same CDR3 also results from other DNA sequences found in this sample. The chain links TRBV28 to TRBJ1-1; D is uncertain. Trimming cost V 2 bases and J 1 base, with 2 bases left between them. The CDR3 spans 12 residues. From germline, CDR1 is MDHEN and CDR2 SYDVKM. CDR3 sequence reads: CASSLANTEAFF. The DNA for the CDR3 is TGTGCCAGCAGTTTAGCGAACACTGAAGCTTTCTTT.

The rearrangement uses TRBV5-4 and TRBJ2-5; 9 nucleotides line up with TRBD1. Germline values: CDR1 SGHNT, CDR2 YYREEE (reference sequence). The CDR3 loop spans 13 amino acids. The V and J ends lost 4 bases and 4 bases, in that order; junction bases with no gene match: 2. CDR3 residues: CASSGTGIETQYF. The CDR3 DNA follows: TGTGCCAGCAGCGGGACAGGGATAGAGACCCAGTACTTC.

The genes are TRBV6-1 and TRBJ2-7; 9 positions agree with TRBD2. The trim removed 0 bases at V and 0 bases at J, leaving 3 bases unmatched. Germline-derived CDR1 and CDR2 are MNHNS and SASEGT. This CDR3 contains 16 residues. DNA for the CDR3: TGTGCCAGCAGTGAAGCGTATAGCGGGAGCTCCTACGAGCAGTACTTC. It encodes CASSEAYSGSSYEQYF.

V gene TRBV7-9 combines with J gene TRBJ2-1; TRBD2 aligns across 10 bases. With 3 bases clipped from V and 0 bases from J, the junction kept 2 bases outside the gene matches. The CDR3 covers 16 residues. From germline, CDR1 is SEHNR and CDR2 FQNEAQ (reference sequence). The CDR3 protein is CASSFTSGISYNEQFF. The CDR3 DNA is TGTGCCAGCAGCTTTACTAGCGGGATCTCCTACAATGAGCAGTTCTTC. Filled out from reference TRBV7-9 and TRBJ2-1, the complete variable domain reads DTGVSQNPRHKITKRGQNVTFRCDPISEHNRLYWYRQTLGQGPEFLTYFQNEAQLEKSRLLSDRFSAERPKGSFSTLEIQRTEQGDSAMYLCASSFTSGISYNEQFFGPGTRLTVL.